A single sample is the source of the 5 T cell receptor beta chains below, sequenced in a study of OX40 agonist ivuxolimab in advanced cancers. Assay used: immunoSEQ multiplex PCR; TCRdb lists only in-frame clones, some missing. The data hold 77,000 or so clones, with roughly 87% observed a single time. Sequencing used CD4+ or CD8+ T cells sorted from blood, obtained in a trial of the OX40 agonist ivuxolimab. The receptors stem from an adult with an advanced solid tumor such as melanoma, head and neck, liver or kidney cancer.

This sequence joins TRBV5-1 and TRBJ1-1; TRBD1 agrees at 7 bases. This CDR3 is 15 amino acids long. V was clipped by 4 bases and J by 0 bases; unmatched bases: 6. Germline CDR1 SGHRS, CDR2 YFSETQ. CDR3 in DNA: TGCGCCAGCAGCGTAGGAGGGGGCTTGAACACTGAAGCTTTCTTT. It codes for CASSVGGGLNTEAFF. Looking up the rest from reference TRBV5-1 and TRBJ1-1 gives the full variable domain: KAGVTQTPRYLIKTRGQQVTLSCSPISGHRSVSWYQQTPGQGLQFLFEYFSETQRNKGNFPGRFSGRQFSNSRSEMNVSTLELGDSALYLCASSVGGGLNTEAFFGQGTRLTVV.

This clone was detected only once. J is TRBJ2-2 and V is TRBV5-1, with TRBD1 identical over 8 bases. This CDR3 contains 16 residues. V dropped 0 bases and J dropped 6; count of bases not matched to a gene: 7. Germline lookup yields CDR1 SGHRS and CDR2 YFSETQ. CDR3 in DNA: TGCGCCAGCAGCTTGGACGCAGGGGGCGCGGCCGGGGAGCTGTTTTTT. It yields the protein CASSLDAGGAAGELFF.

The chain combines TRBV10-3 with TRBJ2-7, with D possibly TRBD2 on 5 matching bases. Per germline, CDR1 ENHRY and CDR2 SYGVKD. V was clipped by 11 bases and J by 0 bases, with 20 bases between them. The CDR3 spans 15 residues. CDR3 DNA: TGTGCCGTCACAATGGGAGTCTCCAGCTCCTACGAGCAGTACTTC. Its protein product is CAVTMGVSSSYEQYF.

The V and J genes are TRBV7-9 and TRBJ2-2, with 7 positions matching TRBD1. V trimming: 5 bases; J trimming: 5 bases; junction bases outside the gene matches: 5. Germline CDR1 is SEHNR and CDR2 is FQNEAQ (reference sequence). This CDR3 has 14 residues. The CDR3 spells CASSLTGDTGELFF. CDR3 bases: TGTGCCAGCAGCCTCACAGGGGATACCGGGGAGCTGTTTTTT.

The chain links TRBV4-1 to TRBJ2-1; D possibly corresponds to TRBD2 (7 bases). V shed 0 bases and J shed 2 bases, with 17 bases lying between them. Germline lookup yields CDR1 MGHRA and CDR2 YSYEKL. CDR3 length equals 18 residues. The CDR3 loop is CASSQDQGSGGAYNEQFF. As DNA, the CDR3 is TGCGCCAGCAGCCAAGACCAAGGGTCGGGGGGCGCCTACAATGAGCAGTTCTTC.